A selection of T cell receptor beta chains follows, all from one sample in a study of shared clonotypes between healthy human individuals. Assay used: immunoSEQ multiplex PCR; TCRdb lists only in-frame clones, some missing. The sample lists about 1,900,000 clones; about 94% were seen once. The source material was naive CD8+ T cells sorted from blood. All receptors derive from a young man in good health. The CDR3 runs from the conserved cysteine through the conserved F or W. D genes are given only for firm matches. Clone size is shown for a subset of rows, as once, few, many or a class of expanded clone.

clone size	D gene	V gene	J gene	CDR3 protein	CDR3 DNA
once	.	TRBV5-6	TRBJ2-1	CASSLMSTFGIYNEQFF	TGTGCCAGCAGCTTGATGTCAACCTTCGGGATCTACAATGAGCAGTTCTTC
.	TRBD1	TRBV9	TRBJ1-2	CASSGWGQGDYGYTF	TGTGCCAGCAGTGGTTGGGGACAGGGGGACTATGGCTACACCTTC
.	.	TRBV6-1	TRBJ2-7	CASEGRGYEQYF	TGTGCCTCCGAAGGCCGGGGCTACGAGCAGTACTTC
.	.	TRBV28	TRBJ1-1	CASSLYKNTEAFF	TGTGCCAGCAGTTTATACAAGAACACTGAAGCTTTCTTT
.	.	TRBV27	TRBJ1-2	CASSLRGNYGYTF	TGTGCCAGCAGTTTAAGAGGGAACTATGGCTACACCTTC
.	.	TRBV29-1	TRBJ1-1	CSVLPIQLDTEAFF	TGCAGCGTTCTCCCAATACAGTTGGACACTGAAGCTTTCTTT
.	TRBD2	TRBV5-4	TRBJ2-3	CASSLISGGPDTQYF	TGTGCCAGCAGCTTAATTAGCGGGGGGCCAGATACGCAGTATTTT
.	TRBD2	TRBV7-8	TRBJ2-7	CASSQGLAGATSYEQYF	TGTGCCAGCAGCCAGGGACTAGCGGGGGCGACGTCTTACGAGCAGTACTTC
.	.	TRBV4-2	TRBJ2-3	CASSQPGDTQYF	TGTGCCAGCAGCCAGCCGGGAGATACGCAGTATTTT
.	.	TRBV28	TRBJ1-1	CASSLATGTEAFF	TGTGCCAGCAGTTTAGCAACCGGGACAGAAGCTTTCTTT
.	.	TRBV5-6	TRBJ2-7	CASSFGGQGFSYEQYF	TGTGCCAGCAGCTTCGGGGGGCAAGGGTTTTCTTACGAGCAGTACTTC
.	.	TRBV6-5	TRBJ2-5	CASSYSQGSETQYF	TGTGCCAGCAGTTACTCACAGGGCTCGGAGACCCAGTACTTC
.	.	TRBV7-9	TRBJ1-5	CASSSSPVGSVNQPQHF	TGTGCCAGCAGCAGCTCCCCCGTGGGCTCAGTCAATCAGCCCCAGCATTTT
.	TRBD1	TRBV7-9	TRBJ1-3	CASSPRQGGSGNTIYF	TGTGCCAGCAGCCCCCGACAGGGAGGCTCTGGAAACACCATATATTTT
.	.	TRBV9	TRBJ2-1	CASSAGHGIFREQFF	TGTGCCAGCAGCGCCGGACATGGCATTTTCCGGGAGCAGTTCTTC
.	.	TRBV27	TRBJ2-2	CASSLGSAGELFF	TGTGCCAGCAGTTTGGGCTCGGCCGGGGAGCTGTTTTTT
.	.	TRBV5-8	TRBJ2-7	CASSLGSWDEQYF	TGTGCCAGCAGCTTGGGCAGTTGGGACGAGCAGTACTTC
.	TRBD2	TRBV6-5	TRBJ2-1	CASSYSAGELGNEQFF	TGTGCCAGCAGTTACTCCGCGGGAGAATTGGGGAATGAGCAGTTCTTC
.	TRBD1	TRBV7-9	TRBJ1-5	CASSPRIGQGGNSNQPQHF	TGTGCCAGCAGCCCACGTATCGGACAGGGGGGGAATAGCAATCAGCCCCAGCATTTT
.	TRBD1	TRBV2	TRBJ1-5	CASIGQGGRQPQHF	TGTGCCAGCATTGGACAGGGAGGAAGACAGCCCCAGCATTTT
.	.	TRBV6-6	TRBJ2-7	CASSYPSSYEQYF	TGTGCCAGCAGTTACCCGAGCTCCTACGAGCAGTACTTC
.	.	TRBV27	TRBJ1-1	CASSLQGGGNTEAFF	TGTGCCAGCAGTTTACAGGGAGGAGGGAACACTGAAGCTTTCTTT
.	.	TRBV4-1	TRBJ2-7	CASSQDVVQGSYEQYF	TGCGCCAGCAGCCAAGATGTGGTCCAGGGGTCCTACGAGCAGTACTTC
.	TRBD2	TRBV14	TRBJ2-1	CASSQEVGTTHNEQFF	TGTGCCAGCAGCCAAGAGGTGGGGACTACTCACAATGAGCAGTTCTTC